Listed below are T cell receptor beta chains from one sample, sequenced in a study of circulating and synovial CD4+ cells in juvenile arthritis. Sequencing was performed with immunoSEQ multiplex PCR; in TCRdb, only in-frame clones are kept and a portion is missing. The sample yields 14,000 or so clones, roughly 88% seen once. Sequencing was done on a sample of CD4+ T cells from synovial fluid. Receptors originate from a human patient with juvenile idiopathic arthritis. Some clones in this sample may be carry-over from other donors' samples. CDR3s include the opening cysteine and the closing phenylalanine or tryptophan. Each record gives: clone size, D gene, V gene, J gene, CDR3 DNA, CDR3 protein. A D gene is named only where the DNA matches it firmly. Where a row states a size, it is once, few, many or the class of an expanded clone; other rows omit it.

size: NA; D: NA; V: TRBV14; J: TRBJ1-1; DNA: TGTGCCAGCAGCCAAGATCTAGACGCTGAAGCTTTCTTT; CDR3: CASSQDLDAEAFF
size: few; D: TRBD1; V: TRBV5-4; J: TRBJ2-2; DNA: TGTGCCAGCAGCAGGGACAGGACTAACACCGGGGAGCTGTTTTTT; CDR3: CASSRDRTNTGELFF
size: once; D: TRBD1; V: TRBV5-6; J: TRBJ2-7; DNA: TGTGCCAGCAGTTTCAAGGGGGCGGTTTACGAGCAGTACTTC; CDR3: CASSFKGAVYEQYF
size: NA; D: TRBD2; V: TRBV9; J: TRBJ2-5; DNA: TGTGCCAGCAGCGTAGGGTCTAGCGGGGAGGCCCAGTACTTC; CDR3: CASSVGSSGEAQYF
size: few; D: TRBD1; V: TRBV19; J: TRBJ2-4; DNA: TGTGCCAGTAGTCCAGACAGGGGGCTAGCCAAAAACATTCAGTACTTC; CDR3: CASSPDRGLAKNIQYF
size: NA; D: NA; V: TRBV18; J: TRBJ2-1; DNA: TGTGCCAGCTCACCACCGTCTAGCTCCCATGAGCAGTTCTTC; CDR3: CASSPPSSSHEQFF
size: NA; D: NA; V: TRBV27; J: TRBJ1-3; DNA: TGTGCCTGCAGTTCCCGGACAAAACAAACCCAGTCAAACACCATATATTTT; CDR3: CACSSRTKQTQSNTIYF
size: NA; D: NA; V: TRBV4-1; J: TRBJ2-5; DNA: TGCGCCAGCAGCCAAGATCGAGGTAGTTCATTTTCAGAGACCCAGTACTTC; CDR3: CASSQDRGSSFSETQYF
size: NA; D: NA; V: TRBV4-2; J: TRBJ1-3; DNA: TGTGCCAGCAGCCAAGAGGGGGGGCTCGGAAACACCATATATTTT; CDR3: CASSQEGGLGNTIYF
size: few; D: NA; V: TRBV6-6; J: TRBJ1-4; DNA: TGTGCCAGCAGTTATTTGGAGGAGACCTTTGAAAAACTGTTTTTT; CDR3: CASSYLEETFEKLFF
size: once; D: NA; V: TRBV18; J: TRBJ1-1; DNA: TGTGCCAGCTCACCAGCACAGGGCCCGAACACTGAAGCTTTCTTT; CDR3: CASSPAQGPNTEAFF
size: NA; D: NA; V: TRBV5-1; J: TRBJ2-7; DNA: TGCGCCAGCAGCTTGGTCGCAGGGACAACCTACGAGCAGTACTTC; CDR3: CASSLVAGTTYEQYF
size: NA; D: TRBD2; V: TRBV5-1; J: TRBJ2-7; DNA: TGCGCCAGCACCCTCTCATACACGGGACTAGAACCCGAGCAGTACTTC; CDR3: CASTLSYTGLEPEQYF
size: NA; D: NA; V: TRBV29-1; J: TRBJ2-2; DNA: TGCAGCGTTGCGGGACAGAACACCGGGGAGCTGTTTTTT; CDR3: CSVAGQNTGELFF
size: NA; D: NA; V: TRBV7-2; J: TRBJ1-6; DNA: TGTGCCAGCAGCTTAGAGGGGTTTGCCTATAATTCACCCCTCCACTTT; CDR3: CASSLEGFAYNSPLHF
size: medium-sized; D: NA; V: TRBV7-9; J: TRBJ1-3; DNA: TGTGCCAGCAGCGCCGCCGGTCCTAGCTCTGGAAACACCATATATTTT; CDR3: CASSAAGPSSGNTIYF
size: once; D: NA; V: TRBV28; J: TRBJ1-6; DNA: TGTGCCAGCAGTTTTCAGTGGGGGGGCCGGAATTCACCCCTCCACTTT; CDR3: CASSFQWGGRNSPLHF
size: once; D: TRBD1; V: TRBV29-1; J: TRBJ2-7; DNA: TGCAGCGTTAGATTGGGGACAGGGGGCTACGAGCAGTACTTC; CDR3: CSVRLGTGGYEQYF
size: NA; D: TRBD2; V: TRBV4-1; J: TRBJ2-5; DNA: TGCGCCAGCAGCCCGGAGCAGACGGGAGGGCCAGAGACCCAGTACTTC; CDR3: CASSPEQTGGPETQYF
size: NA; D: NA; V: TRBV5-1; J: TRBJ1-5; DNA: TGCGCCAGCAGCCTCGGTGGGGAGAGTCAGCCCCAGCATTTT; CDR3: CASSLGGESQPQHF
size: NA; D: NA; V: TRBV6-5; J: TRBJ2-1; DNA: TGTGCCAGCAGTTATACTGGTTCCTACAATGAGCAGTTCTTC; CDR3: CASSYTGSYNEQFF